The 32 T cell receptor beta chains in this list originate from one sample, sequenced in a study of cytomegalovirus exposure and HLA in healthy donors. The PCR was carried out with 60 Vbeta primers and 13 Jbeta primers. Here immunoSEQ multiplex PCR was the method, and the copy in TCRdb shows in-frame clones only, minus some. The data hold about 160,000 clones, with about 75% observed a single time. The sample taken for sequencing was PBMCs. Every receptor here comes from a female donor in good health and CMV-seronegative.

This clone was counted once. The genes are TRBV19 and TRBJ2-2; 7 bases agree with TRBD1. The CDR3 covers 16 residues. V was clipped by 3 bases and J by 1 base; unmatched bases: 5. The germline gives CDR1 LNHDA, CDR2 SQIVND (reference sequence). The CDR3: CASSILGGLNTGELFF. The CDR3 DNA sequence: TGTGCCAGTAGTATCTTAGGGGGCTTGAACACCGGGGAGCTGTTTTTT. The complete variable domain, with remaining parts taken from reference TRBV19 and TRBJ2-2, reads DGGITQSPKYLFRKEGQNVTLSCEQNLNHDAMYWYRQDPGQGLRLIYYSQIVNDFQKGDIAEGYSVSREKKESFPLTVTSAQKNPTAFYLCASSILGGLNTGELFFGEGSRLTVL.

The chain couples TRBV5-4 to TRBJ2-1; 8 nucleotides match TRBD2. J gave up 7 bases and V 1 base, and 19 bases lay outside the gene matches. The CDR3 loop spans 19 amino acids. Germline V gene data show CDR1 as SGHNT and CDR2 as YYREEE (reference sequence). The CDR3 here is CASSLFPRGTRGDLNEQFF. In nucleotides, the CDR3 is TGTGCCAGCAGCTTGTTCCCAAGGGGGACGCGGGGGGATTTAAATGAGCAGTTCTTC.

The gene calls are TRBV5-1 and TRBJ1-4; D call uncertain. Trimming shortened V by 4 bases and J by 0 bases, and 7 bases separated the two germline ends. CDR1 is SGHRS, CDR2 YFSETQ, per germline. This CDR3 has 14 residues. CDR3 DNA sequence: TGCGCCAGCAGCCTCGAGGCAACTAATGAAAAACTGTTTTTT. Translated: CASSLEATNEKLFF. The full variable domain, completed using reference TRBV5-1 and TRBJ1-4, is KAGVTQTPRYLIKTRGQQVTLSCSPISGHRSVSWYQQTPGQGLQFLFEYFSETQRNKGNFPGRFSGRQFSNSRSEMNVSTLELGDSALYLCASSLEATNEKLFFGSGTQLSVL.

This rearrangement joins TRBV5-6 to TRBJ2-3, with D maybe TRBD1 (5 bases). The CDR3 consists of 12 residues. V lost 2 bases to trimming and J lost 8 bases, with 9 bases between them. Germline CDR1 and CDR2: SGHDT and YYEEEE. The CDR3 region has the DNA TGTGCCAGCAGCTTTCCCCAGGGTACGCAGTATTTT. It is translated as CASSFPQGTQYF.

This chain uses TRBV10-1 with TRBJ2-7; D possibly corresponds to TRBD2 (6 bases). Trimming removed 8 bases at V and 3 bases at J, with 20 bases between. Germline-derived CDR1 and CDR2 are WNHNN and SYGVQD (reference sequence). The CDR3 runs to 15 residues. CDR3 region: CASGGTAGRVYEQYF. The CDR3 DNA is TGCGCCAGCGGAGGAACGGCCGGGAGAGTCTACGAGCAGTACTTC.

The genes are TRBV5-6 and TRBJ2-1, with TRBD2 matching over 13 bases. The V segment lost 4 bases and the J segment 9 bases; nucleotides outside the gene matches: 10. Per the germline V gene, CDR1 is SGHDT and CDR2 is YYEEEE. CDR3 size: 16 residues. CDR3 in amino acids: CASSITGLAGEREQFF. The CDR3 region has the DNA TGTGCCAGCAGCATAACCGGACTAGCGGGAGAACGTGAGCAGTTCTTC.

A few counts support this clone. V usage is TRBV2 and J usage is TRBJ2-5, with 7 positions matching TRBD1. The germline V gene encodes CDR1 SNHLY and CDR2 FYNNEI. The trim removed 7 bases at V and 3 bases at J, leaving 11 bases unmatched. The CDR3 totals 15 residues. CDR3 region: CASNFDRVGEETQYF. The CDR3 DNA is TGTGCCAGCAATTTCGACAGGGTGGGAGAAGAGACCCAGTACTTC.

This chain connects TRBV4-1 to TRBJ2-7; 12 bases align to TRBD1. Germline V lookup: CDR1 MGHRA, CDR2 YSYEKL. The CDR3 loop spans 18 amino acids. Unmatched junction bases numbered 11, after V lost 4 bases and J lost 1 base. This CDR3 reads CASSRTSGTGGSSYEQYF. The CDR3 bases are TGCGCCAGCAGCCGGACCTCCGGGACAGGGGGCAGTTCCTACGAGCAGTACTTC.

The CDR3 nucleotides are TGTGCCAGCAGTGAAACCGGGACAGGGGTTACTGAAGCTTTCTTT. Protein: CASSETGTGVTEAFF. The chain combines TRBV2 with TRBJ1-1, with TRBD1 identical over 10 bases. Germline V gene lookup returns CDR1 SNHLY and CDR2 FYNNEI. The CDR3 is 15 residues long. J lost 5 bases, V lost 2 bases, and 5 bases had no gene match.

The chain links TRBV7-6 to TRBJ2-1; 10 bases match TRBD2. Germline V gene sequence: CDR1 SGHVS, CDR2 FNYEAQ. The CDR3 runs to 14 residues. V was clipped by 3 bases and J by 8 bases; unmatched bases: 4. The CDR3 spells CASSFLAGADEQFF. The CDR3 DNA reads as TGTGCCAGCAGCTTCCTAGCGGGGGCTGATGAGCAGTTCTTC.

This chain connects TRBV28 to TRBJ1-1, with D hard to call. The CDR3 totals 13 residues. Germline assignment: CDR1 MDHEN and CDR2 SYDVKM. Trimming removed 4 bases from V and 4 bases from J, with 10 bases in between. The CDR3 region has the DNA TGTGCCAGCAGTTCCCCGTCGGTCACTGAAGCTTTCTTT. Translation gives CASSSPSVTEAFF.

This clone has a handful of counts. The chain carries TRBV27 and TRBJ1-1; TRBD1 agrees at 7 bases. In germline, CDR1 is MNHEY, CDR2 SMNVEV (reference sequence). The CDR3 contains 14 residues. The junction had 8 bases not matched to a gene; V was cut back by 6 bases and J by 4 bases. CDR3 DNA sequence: TGTGCCAGCAGCCGCGACAGGGAACGCACTGAAGCTTTCTTT. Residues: CASSRDRERTEAFF.

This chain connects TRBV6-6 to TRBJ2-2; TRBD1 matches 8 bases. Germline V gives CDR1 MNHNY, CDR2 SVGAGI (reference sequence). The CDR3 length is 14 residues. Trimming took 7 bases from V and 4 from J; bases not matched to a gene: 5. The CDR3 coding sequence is TGTGCCAGCATAGGACAGGGTGCCACCGGGGAGCTGTTTTTT. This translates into CASIGQGATGELFF.

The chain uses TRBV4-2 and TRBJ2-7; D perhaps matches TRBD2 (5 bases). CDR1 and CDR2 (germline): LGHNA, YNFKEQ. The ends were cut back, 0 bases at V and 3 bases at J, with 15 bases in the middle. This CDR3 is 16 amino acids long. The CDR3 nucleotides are TGTGCCAGCAGCCAAGATCTAGCTATCCCGGGCTACGAGCAGTACTTC. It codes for CASSQDLAIPGYEQYF.

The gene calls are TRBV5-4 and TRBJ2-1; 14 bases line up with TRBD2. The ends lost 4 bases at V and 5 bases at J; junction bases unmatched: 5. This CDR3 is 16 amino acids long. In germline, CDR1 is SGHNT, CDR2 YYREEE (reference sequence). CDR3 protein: CASSVGLAGGNNEQFF. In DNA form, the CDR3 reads TGTGCCAGCAGCGTCGGACTAGCGGGGGGCAACAATGAGCAGTTCTTC. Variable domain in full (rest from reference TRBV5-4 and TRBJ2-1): ETGVTQSPTHLIKTRGQQVTLRCSSQSGHNTVSWYQQALGQGPQFIFQYYREEENGRGNFPPRFSGLQFPNYSSELNVNALELDDSALYLCASSVGLAGGNNEQFFGPGTRLTVL.

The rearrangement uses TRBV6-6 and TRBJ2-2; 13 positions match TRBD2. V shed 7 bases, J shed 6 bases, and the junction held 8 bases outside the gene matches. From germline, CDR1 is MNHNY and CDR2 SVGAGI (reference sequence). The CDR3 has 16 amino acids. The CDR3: CASTDPGTSGAGELFF. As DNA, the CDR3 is TGTGCCAGCACCGACCCTGGGACTAGCGGGGCCGGGGAGCTGTTTTTT.

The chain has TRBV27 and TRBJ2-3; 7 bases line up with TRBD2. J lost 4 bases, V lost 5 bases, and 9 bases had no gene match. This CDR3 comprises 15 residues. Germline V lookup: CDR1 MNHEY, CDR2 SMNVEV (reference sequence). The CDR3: CASSPKAGYADTQYF. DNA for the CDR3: TGTGCCAGCAGTCCAAAAGCGGGGTATGCAGATACGCAGTATTTT.

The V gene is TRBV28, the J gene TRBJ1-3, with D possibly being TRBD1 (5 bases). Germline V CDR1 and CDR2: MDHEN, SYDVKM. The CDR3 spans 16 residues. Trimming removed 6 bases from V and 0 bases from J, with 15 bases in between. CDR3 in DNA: TGTGCCAGCAGGGGGGACTCTTCGTTCTCTGGAAACACCATATATTTT. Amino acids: CASRGDSSFSGNTIYF.

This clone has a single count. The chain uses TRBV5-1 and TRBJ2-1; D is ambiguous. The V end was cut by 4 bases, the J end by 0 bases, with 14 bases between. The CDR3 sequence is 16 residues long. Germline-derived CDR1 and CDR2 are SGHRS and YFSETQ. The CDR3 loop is CASSPAGSSSYNEQFF. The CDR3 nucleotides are TGCGCCAGCAGCCCCGCAGGATCGAGCTCCTACAATGAGCAGTTCTTC.

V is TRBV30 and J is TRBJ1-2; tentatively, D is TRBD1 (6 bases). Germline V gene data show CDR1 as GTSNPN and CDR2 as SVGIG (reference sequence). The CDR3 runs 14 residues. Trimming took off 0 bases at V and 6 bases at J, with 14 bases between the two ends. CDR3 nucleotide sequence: TGTGCCTGGAGTGTCGGGGGGCCATATGATGGCTACACCTTC. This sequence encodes CAWSVGGPYDGYTF.

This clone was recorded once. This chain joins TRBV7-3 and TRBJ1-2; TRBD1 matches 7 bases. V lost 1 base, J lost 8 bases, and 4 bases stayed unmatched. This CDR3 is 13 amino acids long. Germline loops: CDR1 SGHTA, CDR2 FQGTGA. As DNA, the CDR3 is TGTGCCAGCAGCTTAAGCACAGGGGTCGGCTACACCTTC. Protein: CASSLSTGVGYTF.

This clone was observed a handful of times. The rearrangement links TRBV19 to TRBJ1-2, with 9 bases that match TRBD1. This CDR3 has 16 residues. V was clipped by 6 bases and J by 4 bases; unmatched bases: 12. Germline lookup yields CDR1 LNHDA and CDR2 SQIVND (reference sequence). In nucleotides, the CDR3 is TGTGCCAGTAGCCGCCGGGACAGGGTTCCGAGCTATGGCTACACCTTC. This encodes CASSRRDRVPSYGYTF.

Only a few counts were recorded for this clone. The chain's CDR3 is CASSRLAKNIQYF. Written as DNA, the CDR3 is TGTGCCAGCAGTCGTCTAGCCAAAAACATTCAGTACTTC. The genes are TRBV7-8 and TRBJ2-4; D unclear. Germline V gives CDR1 SGHVS, CDR2 FQNEAQ. The germline V and J ends were trimmed by 6 bases and 0 bases, with 6 bases remaining between them. The length of the CDR3 is 13 residues.

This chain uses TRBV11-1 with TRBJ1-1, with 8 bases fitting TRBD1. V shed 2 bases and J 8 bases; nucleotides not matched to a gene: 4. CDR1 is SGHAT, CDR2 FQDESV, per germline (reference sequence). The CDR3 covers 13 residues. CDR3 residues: CASSLTGGQEAFF. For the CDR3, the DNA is TGTGCCAGCAGCTTAACAGGGGGACAAGAAGCTTTCTTT.

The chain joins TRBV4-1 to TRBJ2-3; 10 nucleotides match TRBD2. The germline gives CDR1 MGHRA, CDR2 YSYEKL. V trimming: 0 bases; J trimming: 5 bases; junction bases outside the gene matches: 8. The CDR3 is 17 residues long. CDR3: CASSQEASGSHGDTQYF. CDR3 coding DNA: TGCGCCAGCAGCCAAGAGGCTAGCGGGAGTCATGGAGATACGCAGTATTTT.

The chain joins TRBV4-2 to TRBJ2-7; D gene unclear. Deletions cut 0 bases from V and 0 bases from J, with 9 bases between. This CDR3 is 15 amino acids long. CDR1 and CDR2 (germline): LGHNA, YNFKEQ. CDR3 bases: TGTGCCAGCAGCCAAGACCAGGCCCCCTCCTACGAGCAGTACTTC. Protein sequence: CASSQDQAPSYEQYF.

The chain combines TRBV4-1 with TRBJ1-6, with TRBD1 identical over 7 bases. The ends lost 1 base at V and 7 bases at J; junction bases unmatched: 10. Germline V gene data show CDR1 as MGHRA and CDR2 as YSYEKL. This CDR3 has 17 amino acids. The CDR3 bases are TGCGCCAGCAGCCAAGCCCTACTGACAGGGACCAATTCACCCCTCCACTTT. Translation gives CASSQALLTGTNSPLHF.

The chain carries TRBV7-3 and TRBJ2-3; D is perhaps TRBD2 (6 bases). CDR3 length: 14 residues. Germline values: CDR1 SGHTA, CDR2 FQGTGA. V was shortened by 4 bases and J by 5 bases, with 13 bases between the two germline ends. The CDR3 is CASSSNMGGDTQYF. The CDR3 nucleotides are TGTGCCAGCAGCTCCAACATGGGGGGAGATACGCAGTATTTT.

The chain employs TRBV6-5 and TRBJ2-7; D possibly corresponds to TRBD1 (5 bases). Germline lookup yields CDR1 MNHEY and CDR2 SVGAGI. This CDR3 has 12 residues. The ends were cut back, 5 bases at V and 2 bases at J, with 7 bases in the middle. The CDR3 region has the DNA TGTGCCAGCAGTGACAGCACCTACGAGCAGTACTTC. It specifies CASSDSTYEQYF.

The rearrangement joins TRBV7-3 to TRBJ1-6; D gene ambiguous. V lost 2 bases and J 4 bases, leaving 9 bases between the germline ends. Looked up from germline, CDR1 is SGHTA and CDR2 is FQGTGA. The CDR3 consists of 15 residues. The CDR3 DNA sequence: TGTGCCAGCAGCTTAGGAGGCACTTATAATTCACCCCTCCACTTT. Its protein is CASSLGGTYNSPLHF.

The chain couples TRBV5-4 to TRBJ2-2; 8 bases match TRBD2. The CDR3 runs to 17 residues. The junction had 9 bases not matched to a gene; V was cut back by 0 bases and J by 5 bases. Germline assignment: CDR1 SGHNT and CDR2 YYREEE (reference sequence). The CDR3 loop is CASSLALAGRSTGELFF. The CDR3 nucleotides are TGTGCCAGCAGCTTGGCCCTAGCGGGTCGATCTACCGGGGAGCTGTTTTTT.

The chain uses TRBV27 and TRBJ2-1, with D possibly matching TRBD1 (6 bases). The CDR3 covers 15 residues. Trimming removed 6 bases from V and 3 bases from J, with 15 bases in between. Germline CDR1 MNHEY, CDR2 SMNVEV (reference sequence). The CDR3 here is CASRPGTNLYNEQFF. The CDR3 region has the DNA TGTGCCAGCAGACCCGGGACAAACCTCTACAATGAGCAGTTCTTC.